Each of the 5 T cell receptor beta chains below was sequenced from the same sample in a study of graft-versus-host responses after intestinal transplantation. No antigens are known for them. This table comes from immunoSEQ multiplex PCR, and its TCRdb copy is limited to in-frame clones, with some not included. The data contain 100,000 or so clones, 85% to 95% of them singletons. Material: unstimulated CD8+ T cells sorted from spleen or lymph node cells, obtained before transplant. Receptors were obtained from a human donor who was the organ donor for an intestinal transplant.

The rearrangement joins TRBV11-2 to TRBJ2-1; 9 bases agree with TRBD1. The CDR3 length is 17 residues. Per the germline V gene, CDR1 is SGHAT and CDR2 is FQNNGV. The ends lost 4 bases at V and 2 bases at J; junction bases unmatched: 9. The CDR3 is CASSSYPGTGPYNEQFF. The DNA of the CDR3 is TGTGCCAGCAGCTCGTACCCCGGGACAGGGCCCTACAATGAGCAGTTCTTC.

The chain employs TRBV6-6 and TRBJ2-1, with 8 bases aligning to TRBD2. V dropped 6 bases and J dropped 8; count of bases not matched to a gene: 3. Germline CDR1 reads MNHNY; CDR2 reads SVGAGI (reference sequence). The CDR3 is 12 amino acids. CDR3 residues: CASSLGGDEQFF. DNA of the CDR3: TGTGCCAGCAGCCTCGGGGGGGATGAGCAGTTCTTC.

This chain links TRBV6-5 with TRBJ1-2; possible D gene TRBD1, 5 bases. The V end lost 0 bases, the J end lost 7 bases, and 15 bases lay between the germline ends. Germline CDR1 reads MNHEY; CDR2 reads SVGAGI. CDR3 length equals 15 residues. The DNA for the CDR3 is TGTGCCAGCAGTTACTCTTCAGGGCTTCGACGTGGCTACACCTTC. This sequence encodes CASSYSSGLRRGYTF.

This chain connects TRBV7-8 to TRBJ2-7; D is possibly TRBD2 (5 bases). Germline CDR1 and CDR2: SGHVS and FQNEAQ. CDR3 length equals 12 residues. V was pared by 3 bases and J by 4 bases, with 7 bases between. The DNA for the CDR3 is TGTGCCAGCAGCTTGTCGGGGTACGAGCAGTACTTC. This translates into CASSLSGYEQYF.

This chain connects TRBV7-9 to TRBJ1-4; D not resolved. Germline values: CDR1 SEHNR, CDR2 FQNEAQ (reference sequence). Trimming took off 2 bases at V and 13 bases at J, with 14 bases between the two ends. This CDR3 region has 13 residues. CDR3 sequence reads: CASSLWLGDGLFF. The CDR3 DNA follows: TGTGCCAGCAGCTTATGGCTCGGGGATGGACTGTTTTTT.